Only a few counts were recorded for the clone carrying this TCR beta chain. Its antigen is still unknown. This entry belongs to a study of cytomegalovirus exposure and HLA in healthy donors. Study findings and constraints: In most subjects, TCR beta sequences reportedly gave accurate predictions of HLA-A and HLA-B alleles.

Germline-derived CDR1 and CDR2 are SGHRS and YFSETQ. Trimming at V came to 3 bases and at J to 9 bases, leaving 8 bases not matched to a gene. The CDR3 totals 14 residues. The study ran its PCR with 60 Vbeta and 13 Jbeta primers. The data were produced by immunoSEQ multiplex PCR, yet TCRdb's version contains in-frame clones alone and is incomplete. The sample consists of 70,000 to 95,000 clones, about 75% of them appearing once. The sequence was collected from a man in his forties in good health and CMV-seronegative. The gene calls are TRBV5-1 and TRBJ2-1, with 8 bases identical to TRBD2. Sequencing was performed on PBMCs. CDR3 region: CASSSGGAGSEQFF. CDR3 sequence (DNA): TGCGCCAGCAGCTCCGGGGGGGCGGGAAGTGAGCAGTTCTTC.